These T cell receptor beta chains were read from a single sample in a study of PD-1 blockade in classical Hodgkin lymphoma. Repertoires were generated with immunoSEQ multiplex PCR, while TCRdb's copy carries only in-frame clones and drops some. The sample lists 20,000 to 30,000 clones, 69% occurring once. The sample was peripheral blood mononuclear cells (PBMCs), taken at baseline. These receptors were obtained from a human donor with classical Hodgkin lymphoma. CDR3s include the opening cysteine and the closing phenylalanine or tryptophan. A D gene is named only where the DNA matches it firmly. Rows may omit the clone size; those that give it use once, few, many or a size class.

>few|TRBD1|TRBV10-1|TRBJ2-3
CASRPGQGDRDTQYF
TGCGCCAGCAGACCGGGACAGGGGGATAGAGATACGCAGTATTTT
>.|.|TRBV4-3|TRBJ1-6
CASSQDHLNSPLHF
TGCGCCAGCAGCCAAGATCACCTAAATTCACCCCTCCACTTT
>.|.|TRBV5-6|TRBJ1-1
CASSPYRLPEKEAFF
TGTGCCAGCAGCCCCTACCGGTTGCCGGAGAAAGAAGCTTTCTTT
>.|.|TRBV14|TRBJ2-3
CASSQDLIGGTDTQYF
TGTGCCAGCAGCCAAGACCTCATCGGGGGCACAGATACGCAGTATTTT
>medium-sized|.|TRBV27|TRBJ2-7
CASLLSAGSNEQYF
TGTGCCAGCCTCCTTTCAGCAGGGTCCAACGAGCAGTACTTC
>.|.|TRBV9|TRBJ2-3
CASSVATDNRDVTDTQYF
TGTGCCAGCAGCGTTGCTACGGACAACCGGGACGTCACAGATACGCAGTATTTT
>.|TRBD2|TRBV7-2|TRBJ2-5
CASSSRWGGQETQYF
TGTGCCAGCAGCTCACGCTGGGGGGGCCAAGAGACCCAGTACTTC
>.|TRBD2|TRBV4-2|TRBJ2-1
CASSQEGSGGNEQFF
TGTGCCAGCAGCCAAGAGGGTAGCGGGGGGAATGAGCAGTTCTTC
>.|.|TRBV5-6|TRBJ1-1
CASSWGGSTEAFF
TGTGCCAGCAGCTGGGGAGGATCCACTGAAGCTTTCTTT
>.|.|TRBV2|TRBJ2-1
CASSEKGSYNEQFF
TGTGCCAGCAGTGAAAAGGGCTCCTACAATGAGCAGTTCTTC
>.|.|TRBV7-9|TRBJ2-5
CASSYLGLETQYF
TGTGCCAGCAGCTACTTAGGTTTGGAGACCCAGTACTTC
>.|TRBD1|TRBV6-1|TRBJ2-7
CASSGQLGTVSYEQYF
TGTGCCAGCAGTGGACAACTCGGGACAGTCTCCTACGAGCAGTACTTC
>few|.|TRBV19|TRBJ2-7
CASSRALPSYEQYF
TGTGCCAGTAGTAGGGCGTTGCCCTCCTACGAGCAGTACTTC
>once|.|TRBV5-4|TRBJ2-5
CASSRRGAQETQYF
TGTGCCAGCAGCCGACGGGGGGCCCAAGAGACCCAGTACTTC
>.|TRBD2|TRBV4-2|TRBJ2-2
CASSQVGLAGDTGELFF
TGTGCCAGCAGCCAAGTGGGACTAGCGGGGGACACCGGGGAGCTGTTTTTT
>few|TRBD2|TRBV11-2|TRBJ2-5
CASSLASGGASQETQYF
TGTGCCAGCAGCTTAGCAAGCGGGGGGGCCTCCCAAGAGACCCAGTACTTC
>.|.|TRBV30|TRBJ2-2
CAQEEGRTGELFF
TGTGCCCAGGAAGAGGGGAGGACCGGGGAGCTGTTTTTT
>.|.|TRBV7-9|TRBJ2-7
CASSFSDEQYF
TGTGCCAGCAGCTTTAGTGACGAGCAGTACTTC
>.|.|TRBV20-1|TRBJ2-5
CSARRTETQYF
TGCAGTGCTAGACGGACCGAGACCCAGTACTTC
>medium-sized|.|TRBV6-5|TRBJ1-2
CASSPLTDIYGYTF
TGTGCCAGCAGCCCATTGACAGACATCTATGGCTACACCTTC
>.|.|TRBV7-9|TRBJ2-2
CAGGKNTGELFF
TGCGCGGGCGGAAAGAACACCGGGGAGCTGTTTTTT
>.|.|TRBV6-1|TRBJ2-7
CASRTGLTYEQYF
TGTGCCAGCAGAACGGGTCTTACCTACGAGCAGTACTTC
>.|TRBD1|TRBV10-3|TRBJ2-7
CAIREFEGQTYEQYF
TGTGCCATCAGAGAGTTTGAGGGACAGACCTACGAGCAGTACTTC
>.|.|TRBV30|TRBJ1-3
CAWRPAGLGNTIYF
TGTGCCTGGAGGCCGGCCGGACTCGGAAACACCATATATTTT
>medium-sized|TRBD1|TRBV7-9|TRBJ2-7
CASSRRQGEQYF
TGTGCCAGCAGCAGACGACAGGGGGAGCAGTACTTC
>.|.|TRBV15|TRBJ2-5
CATDDRSQETQYF
TGTGCCACAGATGACCGCAGCCAAGAGACCCAGTACTTC
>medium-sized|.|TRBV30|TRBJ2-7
CAWRNRSYEQYF
TGTGCCTGGCGGAACCGTTCCTACGAGCAGTACTTC
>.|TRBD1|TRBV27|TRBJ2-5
CASSPTGWQTQYF
TGTGCCAGCAGCCCGACAGGGTGGCAGACCCAGTACTTC
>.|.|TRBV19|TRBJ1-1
CASSNRANTEAFF
TGTGCCAGTAGTAACAGGGCGAACACTGAAGCTTTCTTT
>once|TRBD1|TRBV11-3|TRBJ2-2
CASSPGQGNTGELFF
TGTGCCAGCAGCCCGGGACAGGGAAACACCGGGGAGCTGTTTTTT
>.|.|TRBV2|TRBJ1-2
CASRAQTFNYGYTF
TGTGCCAGCAGGGCACAGACCTTTAACTATGGCTACACCTTC
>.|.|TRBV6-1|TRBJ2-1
CASSDGGEQFF
TGTGCCAGCAGTGATGGAGGTGAGCAGTTCTTC
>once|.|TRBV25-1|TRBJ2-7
CASSALQGGNEQYF
TGTGCCAGCAGTGCGTTACAGGGAGGGAACGAGCAGTACTTC
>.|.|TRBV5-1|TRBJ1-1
CASSLMPGAEGNTEAFF
TGCGCCAGCAGCTTGATGCCCGGGGCGGAGGGGAACACTGAAGCTTTCTTT
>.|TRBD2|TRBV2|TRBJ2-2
CAANGGADTGELFF
TGTGCCGCAAACGGGGGGGCCGACACCGGGGAGCTGTTTTTT
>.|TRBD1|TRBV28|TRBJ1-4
CASSPPSGTEGEKLFF
TGTGCCAGCAGTCCCCCCTCCGGGACAGAGGGTGAAAAACTGTTTTTT
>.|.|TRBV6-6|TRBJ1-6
CASSYGESPLHF
TGTGCCAGCAGTTACGGGGAAAGTCCCCTCCACTTT
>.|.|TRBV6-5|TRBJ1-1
CASRSGGENTEAFF
TGTGCCAGCAGGTCGGGAGGGGAGAACACTGAAGCTTTCTTT
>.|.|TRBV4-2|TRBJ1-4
CASSQGEQINEKLFF
TGTGCCAGCAGCCAAGGAGAACAGATTAATGAAAAACTGTTTTTT
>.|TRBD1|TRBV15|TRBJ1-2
CATSRDRGQGDYGYTF
TGTGCCACCAGCAGAGATCGCGGGCAGGGGGACTATGGCTACACCTTC
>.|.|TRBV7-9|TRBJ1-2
CASSLEGRYGYTF
TGTGCCAGCAGCTTAGAGGGAAGGTATGGCTACACCTTC
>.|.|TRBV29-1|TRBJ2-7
CSAMPRPYEQYF
TGCAGCGCCATGCCGCGCCCCTACGAGCAGTACTTC
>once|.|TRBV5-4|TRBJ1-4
CASSRTLGATNEKLFF
TGTGCCAGCAGCCGAACATTAGGAGCAACTAATGAAAAACTGTTTTTT
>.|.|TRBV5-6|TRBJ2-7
CASSRTDYEQYF
TGTGCCAGCAGCAGGACTGATTACGAGCAGTACTTC
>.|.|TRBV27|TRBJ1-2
CASSLSGTIFAYTF
TGTGCCAGCAGTTTGTCCGGGACGATCTTCGCCTACACCTTC